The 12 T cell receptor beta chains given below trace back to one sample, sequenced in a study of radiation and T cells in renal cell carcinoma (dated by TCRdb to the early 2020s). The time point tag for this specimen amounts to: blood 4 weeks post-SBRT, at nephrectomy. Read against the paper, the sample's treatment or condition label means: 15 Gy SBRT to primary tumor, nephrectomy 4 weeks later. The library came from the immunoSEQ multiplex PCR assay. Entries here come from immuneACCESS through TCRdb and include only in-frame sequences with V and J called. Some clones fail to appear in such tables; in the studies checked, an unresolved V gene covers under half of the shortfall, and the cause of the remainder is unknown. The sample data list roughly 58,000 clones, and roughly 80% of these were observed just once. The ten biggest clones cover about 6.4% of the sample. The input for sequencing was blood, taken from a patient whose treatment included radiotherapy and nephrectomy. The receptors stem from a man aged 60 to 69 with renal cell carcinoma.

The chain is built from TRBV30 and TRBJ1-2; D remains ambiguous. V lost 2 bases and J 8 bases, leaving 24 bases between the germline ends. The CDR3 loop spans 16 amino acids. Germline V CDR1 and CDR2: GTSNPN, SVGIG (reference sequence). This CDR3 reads CAWSNIGYSGSVGYTF. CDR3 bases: TGTGCCTGGAGTAATATAGGGTACAGCGGATCAGTCGGCTACACCTTC.

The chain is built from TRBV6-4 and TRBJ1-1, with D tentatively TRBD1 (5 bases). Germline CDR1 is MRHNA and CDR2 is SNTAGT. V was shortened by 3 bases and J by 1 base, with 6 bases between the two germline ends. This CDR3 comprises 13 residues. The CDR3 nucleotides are TGTGCCAGCAGTGAAAGGGGGAACACTGAAGCTTTCTTT. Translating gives CASSERGNTEAFF.

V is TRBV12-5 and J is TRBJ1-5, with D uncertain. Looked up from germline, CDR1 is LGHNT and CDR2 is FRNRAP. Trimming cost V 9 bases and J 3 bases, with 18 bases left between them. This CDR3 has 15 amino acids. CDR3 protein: CASGPGWPFNQPQHF. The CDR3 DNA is TGTGCTAGCGGACCCGGCTGGCCATTCAATCAGCCCCAGCATTTT. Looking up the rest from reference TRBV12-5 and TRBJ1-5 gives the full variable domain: DARVTQTPRHKVTEMGQEVTMRCQPILGHNTVFWYRQTMMQGLELLAYFRNRAPLDDSGMPKDRFSAEMPDATLATLKIQPSEPRDSAVYFCASGPGWPFNQPQHFGDGTRLSIL.

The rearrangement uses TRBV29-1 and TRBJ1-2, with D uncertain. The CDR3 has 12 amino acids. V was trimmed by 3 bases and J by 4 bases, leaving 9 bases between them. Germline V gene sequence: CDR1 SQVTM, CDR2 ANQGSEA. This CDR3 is CSVDARGYGYTF. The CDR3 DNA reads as TGCAGCGTTGATGCTCGGGGCTATGGCTACACCTTC.

The CDR3 DNA reads TGTGCCAGCAGTCGCGGGACAGGGGGTCCGTATAGCAATCAGCCCCAGCATTTT. As protein: CASSRGTGGPYSNQPQHF. This chain links TRBV27 with TRBJ1-5, with 11 nucleotides matching TRBD1. CDR1 is MNHEY and CDR2 is SMNVEV in the germline V gene (reference sequence). This CDR3 has 18 amino acids. Germline trimming cut 5 bases from V and 0 bases from J; bases unmatched to any gene: 9.

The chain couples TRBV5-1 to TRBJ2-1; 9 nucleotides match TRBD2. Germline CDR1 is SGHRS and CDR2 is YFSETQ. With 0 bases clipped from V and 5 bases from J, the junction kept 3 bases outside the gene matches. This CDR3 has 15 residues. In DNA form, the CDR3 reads TGCGCCAGCAGCTTGGGACTAGCGGAAAACAATGAGCAGTTCTTC. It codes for CASSLGLAENNEQFF.

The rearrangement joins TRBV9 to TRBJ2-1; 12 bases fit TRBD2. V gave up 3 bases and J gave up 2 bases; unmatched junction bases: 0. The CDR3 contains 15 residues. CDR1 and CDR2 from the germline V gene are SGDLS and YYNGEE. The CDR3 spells CASSASGGAYNEQFF. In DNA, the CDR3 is TGTGCCAGCAGCGCTAGCGGGGGGGCCTACAATGAGCAGTTCTTC.

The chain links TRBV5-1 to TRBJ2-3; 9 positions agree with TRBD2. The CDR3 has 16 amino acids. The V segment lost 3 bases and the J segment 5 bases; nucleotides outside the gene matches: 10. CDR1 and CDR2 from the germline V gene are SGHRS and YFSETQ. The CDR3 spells CASSSSGGRLRDTQYF. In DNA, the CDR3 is TGCGCCAGCAGCTCCAGCGGGGGGCGGCTTAGAGATACGCAGTATTTT.

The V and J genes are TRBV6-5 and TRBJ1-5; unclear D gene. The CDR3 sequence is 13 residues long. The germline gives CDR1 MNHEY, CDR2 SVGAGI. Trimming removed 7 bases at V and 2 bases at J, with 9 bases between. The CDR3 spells CASTNSRNQPQHF. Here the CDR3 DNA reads TGTGCCAGCACCAACTCCCGCAATCAGCCCCAGCATTTT.

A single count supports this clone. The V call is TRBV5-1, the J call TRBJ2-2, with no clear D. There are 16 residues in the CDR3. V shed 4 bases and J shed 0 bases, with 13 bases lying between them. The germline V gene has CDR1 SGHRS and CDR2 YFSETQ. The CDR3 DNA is TGCGCCAGCAGCCCGACCCACGCCGCGAACACCGGGGAGCTGTTTTTT. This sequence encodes CASSPTHAANTGELFF.

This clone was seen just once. CDR3 region: CASSLAFRRGLNYGYTF. The CDR3 DNA reads as TGTGCCAGCAGCTTGGCCTTCCGGAGGGGGCTTAACTATGGCTACACCTTC. The chain links TRBV5-8 to TRBJ1-2; 7 bases align to TRBD1. This CDR3 contains 17 residues. The ends lost 0 bases at V and 1 base at J; junction bases unmatched: 9. The germline CDR1 and CDR2 sequences are SGHTS and YDEGEE.

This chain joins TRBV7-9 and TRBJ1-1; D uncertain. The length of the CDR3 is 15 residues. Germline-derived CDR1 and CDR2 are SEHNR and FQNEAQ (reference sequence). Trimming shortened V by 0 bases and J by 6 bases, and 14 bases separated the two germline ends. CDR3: CASSLATTRTSEAFF. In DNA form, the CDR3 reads TGTGCCAGCAGCTTAGCGACGACGAGAACATCTGAAGCTTTCTTT.